Here is one T cell receptor beta chain with its context. Repertoires were generated with immunoSEQ multiplex PCR, while TCRdb's copy carries only in-frame clones and drops some. The table shows some 52,000 clones, with about 93% occurring only once. There are 18 residues in the CDR3. Germline CDR1 is SGHNT and CDR2 is YYREEE (reference sequence). J lost 6 bases, V lost 0 bases, and 9 bases had no gene match. This specimen belongs to a study of OX40 agonist ivuxolimab in advanced cancers. Study context: The dose of intravenous ivuxolimab that patients received every 2 weeks ranged from 0.01 to 10 mg/kg. Prior anti-PD-1, anti-PD-L1 or anti-CTLA-4 therapy was allowed; about 39% had some.

If patients had autoimmune disease history or systemic immunosuppression, they were excluded. This chain connects TRBV5-4 to TRBJ2-2, with TRBD2 matching over 12 bases. Sequenced here: CD4+ or CD8+ T cells sorted from blood, sampled in a trial of the OX40 agonist ivuxolimab. The receptor's source is an adult with an advanced solid tumor such as melanoma, head and neck, liver or kidney cancer. The CDR3 protein is CASSLEYLTSGSPGELFF. CDR3 bases: TGTGCCAGCAGCTTGGAGTACCTGACTAGCGGGAGCCCCGGGGAGCTGTTTTTT.